This T cell receptor beta chain emerged from a study of patients and donors after allogeneic stem cell transplantation. TCRdb used MiXCR to reprocess the RT-PCR reads, holding one entry per CDR3 protein. Of around 240,000 distinct CDR3 sequences detected, approximately 14% appear once; the ten largest clones hold around 10%. This clonotype was counted only a few times. V lost 0 bases and J 9 bases, leaving 15 bases between the germline ends. Germline CDR1 is LGHNA and CDR2 is YNFKEQ. The CDR3 contains 15 residues. The TCR was taken from a human donor who was either an allogeneic HSCT recipient or a stem cell or donor lymphocyte infusion donor (not recorded which). It is not recorded whose cells these are; they may come from a transplant donor. The specimen was blood, either unsorted or a sorted T cell fraction (not recorded which). The chain links TRBV4-2 to TRBJ1-5; D is perhaps TRBD1 (6 bases). CDR3 in amino acids: CASSQDKGTYRPQHF. The CDR3 coding sequence is TGTGCCAGCAGCCAAGATAAGGGGACATACAGGCCCCAGCATTTT.